The text below deals with one TCR beta chain. What it recognizes is unknown. The data stem from a study of OX40 agonist ivuxolimab in advanced cancers. The study's findings and limits: Partial responders treated at 0.1-3.0 mg/kg exhibited clonal expansion among the lowest measured. On average, a greater number of expanded clones characterised CD8+ T cells relative to CD4+.

Germline V CDR1 and CDR2: SNHLY, FYNNEI. This CDR3 comprises 14 residues. V dropped 1 base and J dropped 7 bases, with 10 bases sitting between them. Profiling relied on immunoSEQ multiplex PCR, and the TCRdb table lists in-frame clones only, not all of them. The sample shows 20,000 to 25,000 clones, approximately 90% of them seen only once. Autoimmune disease history or systemic immunosuppression was exclusionary. The chain combines TRBV2 with TRBJ2-2; tentative D call: TRBD1 (6 bases). The receptor was isolated from an adult with an advanced solid tumor such as melanoma, head and neck, liver or kidney cancer. The specimen comprised CD4+ or CD8+ T cells sorted from blood, sampled in a trial of the OX40 agonist ivuxolimab. As DNA, the CDR3 is TGTGCCAGCAGTGAAGGGGCCAGGGGCGGGGAGCTGTTTTTT. Residues: CASSEGARGGELFF.